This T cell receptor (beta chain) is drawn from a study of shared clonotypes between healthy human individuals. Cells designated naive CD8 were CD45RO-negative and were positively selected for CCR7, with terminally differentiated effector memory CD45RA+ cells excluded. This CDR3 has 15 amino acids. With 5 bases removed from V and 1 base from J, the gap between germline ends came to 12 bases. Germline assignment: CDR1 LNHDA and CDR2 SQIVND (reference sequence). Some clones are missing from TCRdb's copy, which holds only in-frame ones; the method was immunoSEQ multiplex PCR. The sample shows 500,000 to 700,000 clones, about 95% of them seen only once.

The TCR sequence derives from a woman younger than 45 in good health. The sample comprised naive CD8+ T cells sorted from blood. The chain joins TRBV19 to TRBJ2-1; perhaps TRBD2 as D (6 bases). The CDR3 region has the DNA TGTGCCAGTAGTTTATGGACTACTTCCTACAATGAGCAGTTCTTC. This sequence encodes CASSLWTTSYNEQFF.